This TCR beta chain stems from a study of cytomegalovirus exposure and HLA in healthy donors. The count of this clone is one. Its antigen is not identified. Study findings and constraints: Published work reported that the classifier diagnosed cytomegalovirus status with high specificity and sensitivity. The study recorded 164 TCR beta chains that were cytomegalovirus-associated. The authors assumed roughly uniform sequencing depth across donors for presence/absence analyses.

It was with 60 Vbeta and 13 Jbeta primers that the PCR ran. Sequencing used immunoSEQ multiplex PCR; TCRdb keeps in-frame clones, though not all of them. Of about 21,000 clones in the sample, 70% to 80% were seen once. The TCR sequence derives from a man in his 60s in good health and CMV-seronegative. The sequencing sample was made of PBMCs.

The CDR3 here is CASRRDRGHTEAFF. The CDR3 DNA reads TGTGCCAGCAGGCGAGACAGGGGGCACACTGAAGCTTTCTTT. The chain is built from TRBV5-4 and TRBJ1-1; TRBD1 agrees at 10 bases. In germline, CDR1 is SGHNT, CDR2 YYREEE (reference sequence). The CDR3 totals 14 residues. With V trimmed by 5 bases and J by 3 bases, 4 bases remained unmatched.